The next 24 T cell receptor beta chains were all read from a single sample in a study of graft-versus-host responses after intestinal transplantation. Sequencing used immunoSEQ multiplex PCR; TCRdb keeps in-frame clones, though not all of them. Of about 120,000 clones listed, about 95% are singletons. These receptors' antigens are unknown. The source was unstimulated CD8+ T cells sorted from spleen or lymph node cells, collected before intestinal transplant. All receptors come from a human donor who received an intestinal transplant.

V gene TRBV9 combines with J gene TRBJ2-3, with D perhaps matching TRBD2 (5 bases). Germline CDR1 SGDLS, CDR2 YYNGEE. The CDR3 spans 15 residues. V was shortened by 0 bases and J by 0 bases, with 8 bases between the two germline ends. CDR3 residues: CASSVGGRSTDTQYF. CDR3 nucleotides: TGTGCCAGCAGCGTAGGAGGGAGAAGCACAGATACGCAGTATTTT.

This clone was seen a single time. The CDR3 here is CASIGVAGSYEQYF. The CDR3 nucleotides are TGTGCCAGCATCGGCGTAGCGGGCTCCTACGAGCAGTACTTC. The chain uses TRBV28 and TRBJ2-7; TRBD2 agrees at 7 bases. Germline V gene sequence: CDR1 MDHEN, CDR2 SYDVKM. V dropped 7 bases and J dropped 0; count of bases not matched to a gene: 6. There are 14 residues in the CDR3.

This sequence joins TRBV27 and TRBJ2-7; D unresolved. The germline gives CDR1 MNHEY, CDR2 SMNVEV (reference sequence). CDR3 length: 13 amino acids. The V end lost 2 bases, the J end lost 2 bases, and 7 bases lay between the germline ends. This chain's CDR3 is CASSLGPTYEQYF. The CDR3 DNA sequence: TGTGCCAGCAGTTTAGGGCCGACCTACGAGCAGTACTTC.

The genes are TRBV9 and TRBJ1-2; TRBD1 matches at 7 bases. CDR3 length: 13 amino acids. Trimming took 0 bases from V and 7 from J; bases not matched to a gene: 3. The germline V gene encodes CDR1 SGDLS and CDR2 YYNGEE. The CDR3 nucleotides are TGTGCCAGCAGCGTAGGAGGGGGCTCTGGCTACACCTTC. It yields the protein CASSVGGGSGYTF. The variable domain in full, completed from reference TRBV9 and TRBJ1-2, reads DSGVTQTPKHLITATGQRVTLRCSPRSGDLSVYWYQQSLDQGLQFLIQYYNGEERAKGNILERFSAQQFPDLHSELNLSSLELGDSALYFCASSVGGGSGYTFGSGTRLTVV.

V and J are TRBV6-5 and TRBJ2-5; D uncertain. The CDR3 length is 15 residues. Germline V gene data show CDR1 as MNHEY and CDR2 as SVGAGI. Trimming removed 6 bases from V and 2 bases from J, with 16 bases in between. CDR3 in amino acids: CASSSTTGKQETQYF. CDR3 bases: TGTGCCAGCAGCTCCACGACTGGAAAACAAGAGACCCAGTACTTC.

This clone showed up just once. The chain is built from TRBV30 and TRBJ2-2; 10 positions match TRBD2. The CDR3 is 17 amino acids. V was clipped by 4 bases and J by 7 bases; unmatched bases: 15. In germline, CDR1 is GTSNPN, CDR2 SVGIG (reference sequence). As DNA, the CDR3 is TGTGCCTGGACCCCCCTGGAGCGGGAGGGCCTCGGCGGGGAGCTGTTTTTT. As protein: CAWTPLEREGLGGELFF.

This clone was recorded only once. A read error may produce the germline difference seen at one junction end. V and J are TRBV4-3 and TRBJ2-5; 10 bases match TRBD2. The CDR3 consists of 15 residues. In germline, CDR1 is LGHNA, CDR2 YSLEER. CDR3 DNA sequence: TGCGCCAGCAGTCAAGCGGGGGGGCTCGGGGAGACCCAGTACTTC. It codes for CASSQAGGLGETQYF.

The chain carries TRBV6-5 and TRBJ1-4; tentative D call: TRBD1 (5 bases). Germline V gene lookup returns CDR1 MNHEY and CDR2 SVGAGI. CDR3 length equals 15 residues. The V gene lost 7 bases and the J gene lost 6 bases, with 18 bases spanning the gap. The CDR3 loop is CASTYGTQGDEKLFF. DNA for the CDR3: TGTGCCAGCACTTATGGGACCCAGGGAGATGAAAAACTGTTTTTT.

V is TRBV9 and J is TRBJ2-1, with 9 bases aligning to TRBD2. Per the germline V gene, CDR1 is SGDLS and CDR2 is YYNGEE. The CDR3 sequence is 18 residues long. V trimming: 0 bases; J trimming: 4 bases; junction bases outside the gene matches: 11. In DNA form, the CDR3 reads TGTGCCAGCAGCGTAGTGGACCGTTCGACTAGCGGTTACAATGAGCAGTTCTTC. Amino acids: CASSVVDRSTSGYNEQFF.

This chain uses TRBV2 with TRBJ2-7; D is undetermined. Trimming took 2 bases from V and 3 from J, leaving 14 bases between them. This CDR3 comprises 15 residues. Germline CDR1 SNHLY, CDR2 FYNNEI. As DNA, the CDR3 is TGTGCCAGCAGTGAAAGGGCAGCGACCAACTACGAGCAGTACTTC. Protein product: CASSERAATNYEQYF.

A single count supports this clone. This chain uses TRBV27 with TRBJ1-4; D not certain. Trimming pared 3 bases from V and 0 bases from J, leaving 8 bases between. Germline V gene sequence: CDR1 MNHEY, CDR2 SMNVEV (reference sequence). This CDR3 spans 15 amino acids. CDR3: CASSFMPATNEKLFF. The CDR3 bases are TGTGCCAGCAGTTTCATGCCAGCAACTAATGAAAAACTGTTTTTT. The full variable domain, its missing parts supplied by reference TRBV27 and TRBJ1-4, is EAQVTQNPRYLITVTGKKLTVTCSQNMNHEYMSWYRQDPGLGLRQIYYSMNVEVTDKGDVPEGYKVSRKEKRNFPLILESPSPNQTSLYFCASSFMPATNEKLFFGSGTQLSVL.

The genes are TRBV4-1 and TRBJ2-1; 8 bases are shared with TRBD2. Germline CDR1 is MGHRA and CDR2 is YSYEKL. Trimming took 1 base from V and 4 from J; bases not matched to a gene: 21. CDR3 length equals 21 residues. The CDR3 DNA sequence: TGCGCCAGCAGCCAAGGCCGGGGCTTGGGGGCCCCGGGACTAGTTTACAATGAGCAGTTCTTC. Its translation: CASSQGRGLGAPGLVYNEQFF.

This chain joins TRBV4-1 and TRBJ2-7, with 9 bases matching TRBD2. Germline CDR1 MGHRA, CDR2 YSYEKL. Trimming removed 3 bases from V and 4 bases from J; junction bases left unmatched: 7. CDR3 length equals 15 residues. The CDR3 DNA is TGCGCCAGCAGCCAGGCAAGCGGGAGGCCTTACGAGCAGTACTTC. Its translation: CASSQASGRPYEQYF.

This clone was seen just once. J is TRBJ2-2 and V is TRBV4-3; D perhaps matches TRBD1 (5 bases). The germline CDR1 and CDR2 sequences are LGHNA and YSLEER. V was clipped by 1 base and J by 4 bases, with 19 bases between them. CDR3 length: 18 amino acids. The CDR3 DNA reads as TGCGCCAGCAGCCAAGGGGTAGAATGGGGCAGAGCCACCGGGGAGCTGTTTTTT. Residues: CASSQGVEWGRATGELFF.

This clone has just one count. V and J are TRBV6-1 and TRBJ1-5; D is possibly TRBD1 (6 bases). V lost 2 bases and J lost 7, with 18 bases in between. The V gene's germline CDR1 is MNHNS and CDR2 SASEGT. The CDR3 spans 16 residues. CDR3 protein: CASSETSAGGRQPQHF. CDR3 sequence (DNA): TGTGCCAGCAGTGAAACCAGCGCGGGGGGCCGGCAGCCCCAGCATTTT.

This chain connects TRBV25-1 to TRBJ2-7; D unclear. The germline V gene has CDR1 MGHDK and CDR2 SYGVNS. Trimming shortened V by 4 bases and J by 3 bases, and 1 base separated the two germline ends. This CDR3 is 10 amino acids long. As DNA, the CDR3 is TGTGCCAGCAGTGGCTACGAGCAGTACTTC. It specifies CASSGYEQYF.

The sample holds one count of this clone. The chain uses TRBV27 and TRBJ2-3; TRBD2 matches 8 bases. Germline V gene sequence: CDR1 MNHEY, CDR2 SMNVEV (reference sequence). Trimming cost V 2 bases and J 2 bases; bases outside gene matches: 3. CDR3 length: 15 residues. The CDR3 protein is CASSLRLASTDTQYF. The CDR3 nucleotides read TGTGCCAGCAGTTTAAGACTAGCGTCCACAGATACGCAGTATTTT.

This chain joins TRBV30 and TRBJ2-5, with D perhaps TRBD2 (7 bases). The germline V and J ends were trimmed by 5 bases and 4 bases, with 23 bases remaining between them. The CDR3 spans 16 residues. The germline V gene has CDR1 GTSNPN and CDR2 SVGIG (reference sequence). CDR3 loop: CAWGGRGNKRGETQYF. The CDR3 nucleotides read TGTGCCTGGGGAGGGAGGGGGAATAAGAGAGGAGAGACCCAGTACTTC.

The chain is built from TRBV5-4 and TRBJ2-3, with 7 bases matching TRBD2. The CDR3 runs 15 residues. V lost 4 bases to trimming and J lost 0 bases; unmatched junction nucleotides: 5. CDR1 is SGHNT and CDR2 is YYREEE in the germline V gene (reference sequence). DNA of the CDR3: TGTGCCAGCAGCCCGGGACTACCTAGCACAGATACGCAGTATTTT. It translates to CASSPGLPSTDTQYF.

This chain connects TRBV9 to TRBJ2-7; D is undetermined. Near its end, the DNA agrees better with TRBJ2-1, so the J call may be wrong. The CDR3 loop spans 15 amino acids. Germline CDR1 and CDR2: SGDLS and YYNGEE. CDR3 DNA sequence: TGTGCCAGCAGCCCCTTTCTGGCGGCCCCCGATGAGCAGTTCTTC. Translation gives CASSPFLAAPDEQFF.

The chain recombines TRBV7-9 with TRBJ2-7, with 11 bases lining up with TRBD2. Germline CDR1 and CDR2: SEHNR and FQNEAQ (reference sequence). The CDR3 totals 16 residues. Germline trimming cut 4 bases from V and 4 bases from J; bases unmatched to any gene: 9. CDR3 loop: CASSSTSGRRGYEQYF. CDR3 coding DNA: TGTGCCAGCAGCTCCACTAGCGGGAGAAGGGGGTACGAGCAGTACTTC.

The genes are TRBV27 and TRBJ2-7; 7 nucleotides align to TRBD1. The CDR3 spans 14 residues. V gave up 5 bases and J gave up 7 bases; unmatched junction bases: 11. CDR1 is MNHEY and CDR2 is SMNVEV in the germline V gene (reference sequence). The CDR3 DNA follows: TGTGCCAGCAGTCCCCGGGACAGCCCCTCAGAGCAGTACTTC. It translates to CASSPRDSPSEQYF.

This sequence joins TRBV7-8 and TRBJ2-2; 10 positions match TRBD1. Per germline, CDR1 SGHVS and CDR2 FQNEAQ. The ends lost 2 bases at V and 5 bases at J; junction bases unmatched: 5. The CDR3 covers 16 residues. The CDR3 loop is CASSLPGQGLTGELFF. CDR3 bases: TGTGCCAGCAGCTTACCGGGACAGGGGCTGACCGGGGAGCTGTTTTTT. The complete variable domain, with remaining parts taken from reference TRBV7-8 and TRBJ2-2, reads GAGVSQSPRYKVAKRGQDVALRCDPISGHVSLFWYQQALGQGPEFLTYFQNEAQLDKSGLPSDRFFAERPEGSVSTLKIQRTQQEDSAVYLCASSLPGQGLTGELFFGEGSRLTVL.

The J gene is TRBJ1-2, the V gene TRBV7-3; the match to TRBD1 covers 12 bases. The CDR3 length is 18 residues. With V trimmed by 5 bases and J by 4 bases, 14 bases remained unmatched. Germline V lookup: CDR1 SGHTA, CDR2 FQGTGA. CDR3 loop: CASSPKPGQGARSYGYTF. The CDR3 DNA follows: TGTGCCAGCAGCCCTAAACCGGGACAGGGGGCGAGAAGCTATGGCTACACCTTC.